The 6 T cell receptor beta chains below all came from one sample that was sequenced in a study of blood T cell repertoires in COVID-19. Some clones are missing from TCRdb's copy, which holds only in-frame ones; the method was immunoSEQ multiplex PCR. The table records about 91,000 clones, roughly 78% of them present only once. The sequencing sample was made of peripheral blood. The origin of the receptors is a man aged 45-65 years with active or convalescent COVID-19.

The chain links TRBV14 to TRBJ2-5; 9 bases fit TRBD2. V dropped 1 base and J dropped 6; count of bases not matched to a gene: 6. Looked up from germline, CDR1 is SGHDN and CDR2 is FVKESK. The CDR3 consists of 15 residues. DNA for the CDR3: TGTGCCAGCAGCCAAGCAGCGGGGGGCAGAAAGACCCAGTACTTC. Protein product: CASSQAAGGRKTQYF.

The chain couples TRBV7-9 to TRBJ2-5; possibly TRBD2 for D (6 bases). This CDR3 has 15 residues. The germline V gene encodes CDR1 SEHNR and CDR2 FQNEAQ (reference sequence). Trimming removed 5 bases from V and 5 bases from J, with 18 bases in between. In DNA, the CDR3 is TGTGCCAGCAGCAAAGGGGACTCCACAAGCGAGACCCAGTACTTC. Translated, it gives CASSKGDSTSETQYF.

CDR3 in amino acids: CASRRETYEQYV. DNA for the CDR3: TGTGCCAGCAGGAGGGAGACCTACGAGCAGTACGTC. The chain carries TRBV2 and TRBJ2-7; a possible D gene is TRBD2 (5 bases). V dropped 6 bases and J dropped 2 bases, with 8 bases sitting between them. CDR3 length equals 12 residues. Germline CDR1 reads SNHLY; CDR2 reads FYNNEI.

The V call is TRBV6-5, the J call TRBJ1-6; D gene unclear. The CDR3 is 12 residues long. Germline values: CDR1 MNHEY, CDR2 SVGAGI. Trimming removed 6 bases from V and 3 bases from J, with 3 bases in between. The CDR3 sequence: CASSRYNSPLHF. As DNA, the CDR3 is TGTGCCAGCAGCCGCTATAATTCACCCCTCCACTTT.

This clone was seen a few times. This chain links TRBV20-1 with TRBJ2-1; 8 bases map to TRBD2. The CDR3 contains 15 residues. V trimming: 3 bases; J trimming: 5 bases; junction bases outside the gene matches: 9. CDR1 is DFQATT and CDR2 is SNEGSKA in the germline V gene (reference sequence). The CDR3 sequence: CSASDSGNNNNEQFF. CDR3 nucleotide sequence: TGCAGTGCTAGTGATAGCGGGAACAATAACAATGAGCAGTTCTTC.

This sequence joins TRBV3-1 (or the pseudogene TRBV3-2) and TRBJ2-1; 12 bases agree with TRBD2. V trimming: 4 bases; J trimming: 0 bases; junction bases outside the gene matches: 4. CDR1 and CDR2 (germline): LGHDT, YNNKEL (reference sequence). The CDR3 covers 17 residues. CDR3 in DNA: TGTGCCAGCAGCCGCCGGACTAGCGGGGTCTCCTACAATGAGCAGTTCTTC. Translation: CASSRRTSGVSYNEQFF.